This T cell receptor (beta chain) was identified in a study of T cells in tuberculosis. Across the study: In South Africa, adults with active tuberculosis were compared with IGRA-negative and latently infected IGRA-positive adolescents.

TCRdb keeps only in-frame clones here, not all; method: immunoSEQ multiplex PCR. The top ten hold over 4.5% of the sample, which has around 29,000 clones, approximately 93% seen once. General study points: Samples were chosen by availability of cryopreserved specimens.

As regards this clone: The target antigen is unknown.

CDR3 length: 14 amino acids. Germline values: CDR1 MNHEY, CDR2 SVGAGI. Deletions cut 1 base from V and 6 bases from J, with 9 bases between. Source material: PBMCs. The chain links TRBV6-5 to TRBJ2-2; D is perhaps TRBD2 (5 bases). This TCR came from a donor aged 10 to 29 with latent tuberculosis or without tuberculosis infection. CDR3: CASSYLPEAGELFF. CDR3 DNA: TGTGCCAGCAGTTACTTACCGGAGGCCGGGGAGCTGTTTTTT.